This T cell receptor (beta chain) was observed in a study of early T cells in non-severe SARS-CoV-2 infection. At the level of the study: The study sequenced bulk RNA from unsorted whole blood, with chains unpaired. Overall study results and limits: VDJdb matching, biased toward anti-spike CD8 responses, missed private and CD4 specificities.

Germline assignment: CDR1 WNHNN and CDR2 SYGVQD (reference sequence). V was shortened by 6 bases and J by 5 bases, with 10 bases between the two germline ends. The CDR3 totals 13 residues. Unique molecular identifiers tagged individual cDNA molecules. TCRdb processed the 5' RACE reads anew with MiXCR; each CDR3 protein has one entry. The table shows approximately 49,000 distinct CDR3 sequences, with roughly 12% occurring only once. This clonotype was recorded once. Its antigen is still unknown. The V gene is TRBV10-1, the J gene TRBJ2-2; D is unclear. The source of this sequence is an adult who was a healthcare worker with PCR-confirmed SARS-CoV-2 infection or an uninfected control (not recorded which). Sequenced: whole blood. The DNA of the CDR3 is TGCGCCAGCAGGCAAGCTCCTACCGGGGAGCTGTTTTTT. Translation gives CASRQAPTGELFF.